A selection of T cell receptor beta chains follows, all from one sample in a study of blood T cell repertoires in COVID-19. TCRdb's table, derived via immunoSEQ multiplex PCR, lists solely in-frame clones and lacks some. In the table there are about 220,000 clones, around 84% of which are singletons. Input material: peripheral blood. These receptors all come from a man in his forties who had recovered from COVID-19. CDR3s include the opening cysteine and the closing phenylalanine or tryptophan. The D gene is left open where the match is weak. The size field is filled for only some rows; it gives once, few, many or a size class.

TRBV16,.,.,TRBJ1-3,TGTGCCAGCAGCGAGGTAGAGAGGGCGGACACCATATATTTT,CASSEVERADTIYF
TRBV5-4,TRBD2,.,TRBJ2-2,TGTGCCATCTACCCGGGACTAGCTACCGGGGAGCTGTTTTTT,CAIYPGLATGELFF
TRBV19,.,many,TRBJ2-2,TGTGCCAGTACCCCAGTAGAGGCCAACACCGGGGAGCTGTTTTTT,CASTPVEANTGELFF
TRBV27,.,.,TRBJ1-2,TGTGCCAGCACTATCATGGGGGGTTCTAACTATGGCTACACCTTC,CASTIMGGSNYGYTF
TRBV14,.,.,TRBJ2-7,TGTGCCAGCAGCCAAGCCCTGGGGGGAAGGTTAGGCGAGCAGTACTTC,CASSQALGGRLGEQYF
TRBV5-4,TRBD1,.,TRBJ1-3,TGTGCCAGCAGACCTGGACAGGGTCTCGGAAACACCATATATTTT,CASRPGQGLGNTIYF
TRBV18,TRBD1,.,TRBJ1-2,TGTGCCAGCTCACCGGACAGGTGGAACTATGGCTACACCTTC,CASSPDRWNYGYTF
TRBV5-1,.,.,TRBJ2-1,TGCGCCAGCAGCTTGGTGCCCCTAGAGACGCGTAATGAGCAGTTCTTC,CASSLVPLETRNEQFF
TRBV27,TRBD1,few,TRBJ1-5,TGTGCCAGCAGACGGACAGGGGACAATCAGCCCCAGCATTTT,CASRRTGDNQPQHF
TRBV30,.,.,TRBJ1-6,TGTGCCTGGAGTCCCTTAGACTTACAGGATTCCCCCCTCCACTTT,CAWSPLDLQDSPLHF
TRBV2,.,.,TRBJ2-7,TGTGCCAGCAGTGAGCGGGGCTCCTACGAGCAGTACTTC,CASSERGSYEQYF
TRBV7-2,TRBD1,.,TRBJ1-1,TGTGCCAGCAGCCCAGGGGGCGGGCGGGGGAACACTGAAGCTTTCTTT,CASSPGGGRGNTEAFF
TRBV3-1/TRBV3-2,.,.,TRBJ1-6,TGTGCCAGCAGCCAAGGCCAGGGCGATTCACCCCTCCACTTT,CASSQGQGDSPLHF
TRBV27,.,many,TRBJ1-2,TGTGCCAGCAGTTTATCGGGGTGGGACGCGGGAGAAGATTGGACCTTC,CASSLSGWDAGEDWTF
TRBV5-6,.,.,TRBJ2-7,TGTGCCAGCAGCTTTGGCAGCTCCTACGAGCAGTACTTC,CASSFGSSYEQYF
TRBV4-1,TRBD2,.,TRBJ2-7,TGCGCCAGCAGCCCACGACTTGAGCGGGGCTACGAGCAGTACTTC,CASSPRLERGYEQYF
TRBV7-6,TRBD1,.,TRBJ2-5,TGTGCCACCTCACAGGGGGCGGAGACCCAGTACTTC,CATSQGAETQYF
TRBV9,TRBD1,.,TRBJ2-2,TGTGCCAGCAGTAGGACAGGAGCGAACACCGGGGAGCTGTTTTTT,CASSRTGANTGELFF
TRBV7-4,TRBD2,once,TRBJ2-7,TGTGCCAGCAGCCGTGCCCGACTAGCCAGCTCCTACGAGCAGTACTTC,CASSRARLASSYEQYF
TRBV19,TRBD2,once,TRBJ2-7,TGTGCCAGTAGTGGAGCAATCGGGACTAGCGGGGTCTACGAGCAGTACTTC,CASSGAIGTSGVYEQYF
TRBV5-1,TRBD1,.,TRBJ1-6,TGCGCCAGCAGCGTAAACCCGGGACAGAATAATTCACCCCTCCACTTT,CASSVNPGQNNSPLHF
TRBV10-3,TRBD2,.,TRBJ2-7,TGTGCCATCAGCGCTAGCGGCCGGTGGAATTACGAGCAGTACTTC,CAISASGRWNYEQYF
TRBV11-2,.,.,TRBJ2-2,TGTGCCAGCAGCCTCAGTCCGGGGACTCCCCCGAACACCGGGGAGCTGTTTTTT,CASSLSPGTPPNTGELFF
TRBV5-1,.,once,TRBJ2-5,TGCGCCAGCGCACCTAGGGGGGCAGGGGGGCAAGAGACCCAGTACTTC,CASAPRGAGGQETQYF
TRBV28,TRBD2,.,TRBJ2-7,TGTGCCAGCAGTTCCCCCTTGGGACTAGCGGGATTCCACGAGCAGTACTTC,CASSSPLGLAGFHEQYF
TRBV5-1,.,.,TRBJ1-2,TGCGCCAGCAGCTTGATACAAAACTATGGCTACACCTTC,CASSLIQNYGYTF
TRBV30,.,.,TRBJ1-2,TGTGCCTGGAGTGTAACCCTAAACCGCTATGGTGGCTACACCTTC,CAWSVTLNRYGGYTF
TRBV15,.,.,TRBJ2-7,TGTGCCACCAGCAGAGAAAGCCCTCGGGAGCAGTACTTC,CATSRESPREQYF
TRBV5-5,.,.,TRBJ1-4,TGTGCCAGCAGCTTGTCAGGGGCTGAAAAACTGTTTTTT,CASSLSGAEKLFF
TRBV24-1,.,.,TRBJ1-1,TGTGCCACCAGTTCCGGACGGGGGGCTTTCTTT,CATSSGRGAFF
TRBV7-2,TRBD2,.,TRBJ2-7,TGTGCCAGCACCCGACCTTTGGGAGGGGTCTACGAGCAGTACTTC,CASTRPLGGVYEQYF
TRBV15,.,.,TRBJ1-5,TGTGCCACCAGCAGAGACTTGGGGGCCCCCAATCAGCCCCAGCATTTT,CATSRDLGAPNQPQHF
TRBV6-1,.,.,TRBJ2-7,TGTGCCAGCAGTGAATCACCAGGGTCTTCCTACGAGCAGTACTTC,CASSESPGSSYEQYF
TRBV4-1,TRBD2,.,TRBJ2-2,TGCGCCAGCAGCCAGGCCCCAGGACTAGCGGGAAGCACCGGGGAGCTGTTTTTT,CASSQAPGLAGSTGELFF
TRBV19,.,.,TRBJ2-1,TGTGCCAAGAGACTGGCTCAGACTGAAACAGAGCAGTTCTTC,CAKRLAQTETEQFF
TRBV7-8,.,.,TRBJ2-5,TGTGCCAGCAGCCTATCTGAGACCCAGTACTTC,CASSLSETQYF
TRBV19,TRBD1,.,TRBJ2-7,TGTGCCAGTAGTAACCCCGGGACAGACACCTACGAGCAGTACTTC,CASSNPGTDTYEQYF
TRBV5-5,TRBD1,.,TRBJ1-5,TGTGCCAGCAGCTTCCGGGACAGGGAGAATCAGCCCCAGCATTTT,CASSFRDRENQPQHF
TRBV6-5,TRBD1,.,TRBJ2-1,TGTGCCAGCAGTACAGGGGTAGATGAGCAGTTCTTC,CASSTGVDEQFF
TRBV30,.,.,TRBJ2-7,TGTGCCTGGAGTGTATCACAGAAGCCCCGATTCATCTACGAGCAGTACTTC,CAWSVSQKPRFIYEQYF
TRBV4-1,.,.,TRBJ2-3,TGCGCCAGCAGCCAAGACCCGACAGATACGCAGTATTTT,CASSQDPTDTQYF
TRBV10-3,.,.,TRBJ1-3,TGTGCCATCAGTGACCCCGGACTGTTCTCTGGAAACACCATATATTTT,CAISDPGLFSGNTIYF
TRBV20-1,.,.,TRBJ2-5,TGCAGTGCTCACGGCCAAGAGACCCAGTACTTC,CSAHGQETQYF
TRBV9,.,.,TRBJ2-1,TGTGCCAGCAGCGCGCAGGGCCATGAGCAGTTCTTC,CASSAQGHEQFF
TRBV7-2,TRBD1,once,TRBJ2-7,TGTGCCAGCAGGAGACAGGGACCCTACGAGCAGTACTTC,CASRRQGPYEQYF
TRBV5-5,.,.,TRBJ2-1,TGTGCCAGCAGCTTGGCCATACCGGTCTCCTACAATGAGCAGTTCTTC,CASSLAIPVSYNEQFF
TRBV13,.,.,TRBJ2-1,TGTGCCAGCAGCCTCGACAGCAATGAGCAGTTCTTC,CASSLDSNEQFF
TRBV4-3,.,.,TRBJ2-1,TGCGCCAGCAGCCAAGATCCCGGGGGGCGGGTCGGTGAGCAGTTCTTC,CASSQDPGGRVGEQFF
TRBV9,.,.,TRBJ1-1,TGTGCCAGCAGCGTACAGCGGGGGACTGAAGCTTTCTTT,CASSVQRGTEAFF
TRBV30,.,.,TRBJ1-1,TGTGCCTGGAGCGATTGGGGGGGACTGCCTGAAGCTTTCTTT,CAWSDWGGLPEAFF
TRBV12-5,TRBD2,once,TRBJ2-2,TGTGCTAGTGGACCGCCCGGGACTAGCGGAAACGGGGAGCTGTTTTTT,CASGPPGTSGNGELFF
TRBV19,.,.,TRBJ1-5,TGTGCCTCGCAGGGGAGCAATCAGCCCCAGCATTTT,CASQGSNQPQHF
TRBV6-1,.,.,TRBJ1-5,TGTGCCAGCAGTGAAGAGTCAACAGGGTGGTGGAGCAATCAGCCCCAGCATTTT,CASSEESTGWWSNQPQHF
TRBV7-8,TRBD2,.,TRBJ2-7,TGTGCCAGCAGTCACCAACTGAGCGGGGGAGCCTACGAGCAGTACTTC,CASSHQLSGGAYEQYF
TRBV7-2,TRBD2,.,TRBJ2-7,TGTGCCAGCAGCTTAATAGCGGGGGGATCCTACGAGCAGTACTTC,CASSLIAGGSYEQYF
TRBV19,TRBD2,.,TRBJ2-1,TGTGCCACCGACCTCAGACTAGCGGGAGTGGATGAGCAGTTCTTC,CATDLRLAGVDEQFF
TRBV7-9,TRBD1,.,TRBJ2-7,TGTGCCAGCAGCTTTTCACAGGGGTCGGGCGAGCAGTACTTC,CASSFSQGSGEQYF
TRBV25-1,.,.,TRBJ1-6,TGTGCCAGCAGGGACAGCCATTCACCCCTCCACTTT,CASRDSHSPLHF
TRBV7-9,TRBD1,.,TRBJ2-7,TGTGCCAGCAGCCATCCTGGACAGGGGGAAAAAAGCTCCTACGAGCAGTACTTC,CASSHPGQGEKSSYEQYF
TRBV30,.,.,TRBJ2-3,TGTGCCTGGGCAACAGGGATCAGCACAGATACGCAGTATTTT,CAWATGISTDTQYF